These 10 T cell receptor beta chains came from one sample sequenced in a study of T cells in Graves' hyperthyroidism and ophthalmopathy (dated by TCRdb to the late 2010s). Libraries were built with multiplex PCR. Sequencing relied on an Illumina HiSeq 2000. The TCR beta CDR3 regions were amplified from RNA transcripts. A first-round RT-PCR of the TCR CDR3 used the HTBI primer set with the Qiagen OneStep RT-PCR kit. The raw public reads went through TCRdb reprocessing: fastp at Q25, MiXCR clone calling, in-frame beta chains kept. Merged by CDR3 protein, the rows form single entries marked with the most common genes and DNA. This sample comprises 400,000 to 550,000 distinct CDR3 sequences, 13% to 15% of them detected only once. The biggest ten clones account for less than 20% of the sample. The sample comprised blood. These receptors all come from a woman aged 18-30 years with Graves' hyperthyroidism.

This clonotype was picked up many times. The V and J genes are TRBV5-8 and TRBJ2-3; D call uncertain. The CDR3 consists of 15 residues. V lost 4 bases, J lost 0 bases, and 12 bases lay in between. Per the germline V gene, CDR1 is SGHTS and CDR2 is YDEGEE. The CDR3 nucleotides are TGTGCCAGCAGCCCCTCTAGAGAGAGCACAGATACGCAGTATTTT. Protein: CASSPSRESTDTQYF.

In this sample, this clonotype turned up many times. The chain combines TRBV18 with TRBJ2-5; 10 bases fit TRBD2. The CDR3 has 16 residues. V lost 5 bases and J lost 7; bases outside the gene matches: 13. The germline V gene encodes CDR1 KGHSH and CDR2 LQKENI. CDR3 region: CASSSGLAEGGGTQYF. As DNA, the CDR3 is TGTGCCAGCTCATCCGGACTAGCGGAAGGAGGAGGGACCCAGTACTTC.

This clonotype was recorded many times. The chain joins TRBV10-3 to TRBJ2-1; maybe TRBD2 (5 bases). The CDR3 is 14 amino acids. Per the germline V gene, CDR1 is ENHRY and CDR2 is SYGVKD. V lost 3 bases and J lost 1, with 7 bases in between. CDR3 nucleotide sequence: TGTGCCATCAGTGACGGGGAGTCCTACAATGAGCAGTTCTTC. Its translation is CAISDGESYNEQFF.

The rearrangement links TRBV19 to TRBJ1-1; 7 nucleotides match TRBD1. J gave up 5 bases and V 3 bases, and 12 bases lay outside the gene matches. The CDR3 sequence is 16 residues long. The germline V gene encodes CDR1 LNHDA and CDR2 SQIVND (reference sequence). The DNA of the CDR3 is TGTGCCAGTAGTATTCGACAGGGAGGGGGGGAGACTGAAGCTTTCTTT. Its translation is CASSIRQGGGETEAFF.

In this sample, this clonotype turned up many times. V gene TRBV12-3 or TRBV12-4 combines with J gene TRBJ1-2; D unresolved. CDR3 size: 12 residues. The V end lost 7 bases, the J end lost 7 bases, and 13 bases lay between the germline ends. The CDR3 reads CASTRTRSGYTF. The CDR3 nucleotides read TGTGCCAGCACCAGAACGCGGAGTGGCTACACCTTC.

This clonotype was seen a handful of times. This chain connects TRBV2 to TRBJ1-5; maybe TRBD1 (6 bases). Germline CDR1 and CDR2: SNHLY and FYNNEI. The CDR3 covers 13 residues. V lost 4 bases and J lost 3, with 7 bases in between. CDR3 bases: TGTGCCAGCAGTGGACAGGTCAATCAGCCCCAGCATTTT. Translating it yields CASSGQVNQPQHF.

Ten or more counts support this clonotype. This rearrangement joins TRBV20-1 to TRBJ2-5; D uncertain. V was shortened by 2 bases and J by 5 bases, with 9 bases between the two germline ends. Germline-derived CDR1 and CDR2 are DFQATT and SNEGSKA (reference sequence). The CDR3 is 12 residues long. The CDR3 loop reads CSARLVVETQYF. The CDR3 nucleotides are TGCAGTGCTAGATTGGTCGTGGAGACCCAGTACTTC.

This clonotype was counted between two and nine times. The chain joins TRBV14 to TRBJ1-6; D gene ambiguous. V was clipped by 4 bases and J by 14 bases, with 12 bases between them. The CDR3 totals 12 residues. The V gene's germline CDR1 is SGHDN and CDR2 FVKESK. In nucleotides, the CDR3 is TGTGCCAGCAGCCCCACGGCGAACACCCTCCACTTT. Its protein is CASSPTANTLHF. Full variable domain (rest looked up from reference TRBV14 and TRBJ1-6): EAGVTQFPSHSVIEKGQTVTLRCDPISGHDNLYWYRRVMGKEIKFLLHFVKESKQDESGMPNNRFLAERTGGTYSTLKVQPAELEDSGVYFCASSPTANTLHFGNGTRLTVT.

The table lists this clonotype with many counts. J is TRBJ1-1 and V is TRBV2, with 8 bases lining up with TRBD1. Germline values: CDR1 SNHLY, CDR2 FYNNEI. The CDR3 loop spans 17 amino acids. Trimming took 3 bases from V and 4 from J; bases not matched to a gene: 13. CDR3 sequence: CASSDSDRGDLRTEAFF. The CDR3, as DNA: TGTGCCAGCAGTGATAGCGACAGGGGCGACCTACGCACTGAAGCTTTCTTT. The entire variable domain, with the rest obtained from reference TRBV2 and TRBJ1-1, is as follows: EPEVTQTPSHQVTQMGQEVILRCVPISNHLYFYWYRQILGQKVEFLVSFYNNEISEKSEIFDDQFSVERPDGSNFTLKIRSTKLEDSAMYFCASSDSDRGDLRTEAFFGQGTRLTVV.

The sample holds many counts of this clonotype. The chain couples TRBV7-3 to TRBJ2-1; D gene ambiguous. The CDR3 length is 15 residues. Germline values: CDR1 SGHTA, CDR2 FQGTGA. Trimming cost V 6 bases and J 6 bases, with 18 bases left between them. DNA of the CDR3: TGTGCCAGCAGTCAAATAGGCCTACCCTCCAATGAGCAGTTCTTC. It translates to CASSQIGLPSNEQFF.